The next 2 T cell receptor beta chains were all read from a single sample in a study of T-cell reconstitution after alpha-beta-depleted transplantation in children. This sample's TCRbeta library carried unique molecular identifier barcodes. A single record per CDR3 protein comes from TCRdb applying MiXCR to the PCR reads. The sample carries over 200,000 distinct CDR3 sequences, approximately 9.5% recorded once. This sample comprised PBMCs from the stem cell graft donor, obtained from the stem cell graft. The receptors originated from a human donor who donated a stem cell graft to a child with acute lymphoblastic leukemia.

This clonotype has ten or more counts. The chain recombines TRBV4-2 with TRBJ2-1; 8 positions agree with TRBD2. V lost 4 bases, J lost 6 bases, and 8 bases stayed unmatched. Germline V lookup: CDR1 LGHNA, CDR2 YNFKEQ. This CDR3 is 15 amino acids long. Here the CDR3 DNA reads TGTGCCAGCAGCCCAACTAGCGGAGACTCCAATGAGCAGTTCTTC. Its protein product is CASSPTSGDSNEQFF.

This chain joins TRBV5-5 and TRBJ2-3, with 12 bases aligning to TRBD2. The CDR3 covers 16 residues. V was pared by 4 bases and J by 5 bases, with 8 bases of the junction left unmatched. The germline gives CDR1 SGHKS, CDR2 YYEKEE (reference sequence). The CDR3 DNA follows: TGTGCCAGCAGCAGAGGACTAGCGGGGAGTGAAGATACGCAGTATTTT. Protein sequence: CASSRGLAGSEDTQYF.